These 3 T cell receptor beta chains came from one sample sequenced in a study of T cell responses to AZD1222 COVID-19 vaccine. TCRdb keeps only in-frame clones here, not all; method: immunoSEQ multiplex PCR. Of some 72,000 clones listed, 92% are singletons. The specimen was peripheral blood, collected on day 0 of MenACWY control vaccination. The receptor set was obtained from an adult in good health.

This clone appeared a single time. The CDR3 sequence is CASSLAGGMSTEAFF. The CDR3 DNA follows: TGTGCCAGCAGTTTAGCAGGGGGAATGTCGACTGAAGCTTTCTTT. The chain employs TRBV28 and TRBJ1-1; 7 bases fit TRBD1. CDR3 length equals 15 residues. Germline CDR1 MDHEN, CDR2 SYDVKM. V was pared by 2 bases and J by 5 bases, with 8 bases of the junction left unmatched. The full variable domain, in which reference TRBV28 and TRBJ1-1 provide the parts outside the CDR3, is DVKVTQSSRYLVKRTGEKVFLECVQDMDHENMFWYRQDPGLGLRLIYFSYDVKMKEKGDIPEGYSVSREKKERFSLILESASTNQTSMYLCASSLAGGMSTEAFFGQGTRLTVV.

The gene calls are TRBV29-1 and TRBJ1-4; 7 bases fit TRBD1. The germline CDR1 and CDR2 sequences are SQVTM and ANQGSEA. Trimming at V came to 4 bases and at J to 7 bases, leaving 12 bases not matched to a gene. This CDR3 contains 15 residues. In DNA form, the CDR3 reads TGCAGCGTTGGAGGTTCCGGCAGGGGGAGTGAAAAACTGTTTTTT. It yields the protein CSVGGSGRGSEKLFF.

The CDR3 is CASSLLRTSLDTQYF. In DNA, the CDR3 is TGTGCCAGCAGCTTGCTGAGGACTAGCCTCGATACGCAGTATTTT. The chain is built from TRBV11-2 and TRBJ2-3; 8 nucleotides line up with TRBD2. Germline CDR1 SGHAT, CDR2 FQNNGV. This CDR3 spans 15 amino acids. J lost 6 bases, V lost 3 bases, and 8 bases had no gene match.